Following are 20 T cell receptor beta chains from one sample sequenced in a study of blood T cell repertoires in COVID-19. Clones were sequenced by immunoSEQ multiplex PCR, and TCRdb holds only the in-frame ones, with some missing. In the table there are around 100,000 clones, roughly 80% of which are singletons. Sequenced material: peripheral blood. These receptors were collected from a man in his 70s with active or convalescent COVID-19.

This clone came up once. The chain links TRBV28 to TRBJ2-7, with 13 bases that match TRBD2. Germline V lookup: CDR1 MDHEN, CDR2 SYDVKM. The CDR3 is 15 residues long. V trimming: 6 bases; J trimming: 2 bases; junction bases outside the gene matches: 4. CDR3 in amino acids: CASSRTSGSTYEQYF. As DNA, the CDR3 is TGTGCCAGCAGCCGGACTAGCGGGAGTACCTACGAGCAGTACTTC.

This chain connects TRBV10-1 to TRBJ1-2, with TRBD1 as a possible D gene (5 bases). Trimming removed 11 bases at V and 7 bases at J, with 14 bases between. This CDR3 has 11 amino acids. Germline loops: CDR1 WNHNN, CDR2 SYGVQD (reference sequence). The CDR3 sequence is CASGSRVGYTF. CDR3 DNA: TGCGCCTCCGGGTCCAGGGTTGGCTACACCTTC.

The CDR3 region is CASSPYSYEQYF. DNA for the CDR3: TGTGCCAGCAGTCCCTACTCCTACGAGCAGTACTTC. The chain has TRBV6-5 and TRBJ2-7; D unresolved. The germline V and J ends were trimmed by 5 bases and 0 bases, with 5 bases remaining between them. The CDR3 extends over 12 amino acids. Germline CDR1 reads MNHEY; CDR2 reads SVGAGI.

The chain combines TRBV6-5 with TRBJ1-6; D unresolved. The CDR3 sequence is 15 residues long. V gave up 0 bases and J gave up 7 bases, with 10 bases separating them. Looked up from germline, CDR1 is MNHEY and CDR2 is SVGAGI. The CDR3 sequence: CASSYSKLTNSPLHF. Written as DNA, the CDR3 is TGTGCCAGCAGTTACTCGAAACTTACGAATTCACCCCTCCACTTT.

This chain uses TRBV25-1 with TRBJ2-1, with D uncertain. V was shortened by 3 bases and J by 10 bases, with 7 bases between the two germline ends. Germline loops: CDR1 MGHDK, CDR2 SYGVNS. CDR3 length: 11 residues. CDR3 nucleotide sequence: TGTGCCAGCAGTGACAGATCGGAGCAGTTCTTC. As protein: CASSDRSEQFF.

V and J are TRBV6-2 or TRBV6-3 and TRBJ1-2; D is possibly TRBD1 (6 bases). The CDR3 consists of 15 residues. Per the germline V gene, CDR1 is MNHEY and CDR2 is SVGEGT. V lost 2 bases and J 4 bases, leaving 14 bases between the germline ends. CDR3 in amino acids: CASSYEAGDTYGYTF. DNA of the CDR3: TGTGCCAGCAGTTACGAGGCAGGGGATACCTATGGCTACACCTTC.

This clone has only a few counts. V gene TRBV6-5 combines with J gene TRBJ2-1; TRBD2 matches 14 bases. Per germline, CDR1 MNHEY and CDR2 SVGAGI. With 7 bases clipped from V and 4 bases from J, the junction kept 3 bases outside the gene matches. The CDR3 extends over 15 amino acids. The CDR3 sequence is CASTGTSGGYNEQFF. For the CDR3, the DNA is TGTGCCAGCACAGGGACTAGCGGGGGATACAATGAGCAGTTCTTC.

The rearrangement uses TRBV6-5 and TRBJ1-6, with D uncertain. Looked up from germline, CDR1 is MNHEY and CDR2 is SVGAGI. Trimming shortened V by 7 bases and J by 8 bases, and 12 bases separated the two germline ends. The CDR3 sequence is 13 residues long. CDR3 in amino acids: CASKLSRDSPLHF. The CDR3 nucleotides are TGTGCCAGCAAGTTATCCCGGGATTCACCCCTCCACTTT.

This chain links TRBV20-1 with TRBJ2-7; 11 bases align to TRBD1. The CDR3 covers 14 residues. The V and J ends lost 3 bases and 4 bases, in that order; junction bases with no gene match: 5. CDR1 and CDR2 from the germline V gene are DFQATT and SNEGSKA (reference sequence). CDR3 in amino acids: CSASPGTGGYEQYF. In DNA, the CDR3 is TGCAGTGCTAGTCCCGGGACAGGGGGATACGAGCAGTACTTC.

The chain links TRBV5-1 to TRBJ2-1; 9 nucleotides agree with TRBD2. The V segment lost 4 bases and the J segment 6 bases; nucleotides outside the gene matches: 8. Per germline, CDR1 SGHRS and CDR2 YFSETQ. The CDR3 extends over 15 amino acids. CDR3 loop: CASSLTGGGANEQFF. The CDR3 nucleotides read TGCGCCAGCAGCCTGACGGGCGGGGGGGCCAATGAGCAGTTCTTC. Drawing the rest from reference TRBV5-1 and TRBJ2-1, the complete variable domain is KAGVTQTPRYLIKTRGQQVTLSCSPISGHRSVSWYQQTPGQGLQFLFEYFSETQRNKGNFPGRFSGRQFSNSRSEMNVSTLELGDSALYLCASSLTGGGANEQFFGPGTRLTVL.

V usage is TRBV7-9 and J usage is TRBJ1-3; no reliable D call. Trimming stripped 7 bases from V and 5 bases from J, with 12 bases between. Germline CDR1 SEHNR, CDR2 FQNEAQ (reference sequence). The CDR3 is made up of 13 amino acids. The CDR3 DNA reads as TGTGCCAGCAAAGCAAGGGAGAGAAACACCATATATTTT. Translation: CASKARERNTIYF.

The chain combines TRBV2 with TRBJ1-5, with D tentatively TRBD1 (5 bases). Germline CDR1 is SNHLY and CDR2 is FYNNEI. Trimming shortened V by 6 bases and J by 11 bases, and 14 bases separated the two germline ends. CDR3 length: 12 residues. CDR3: CASRAGPGAQHF. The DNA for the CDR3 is TGTGCCAGCAGAGCAGGTCCGGGGGCCCAGCATTTT.

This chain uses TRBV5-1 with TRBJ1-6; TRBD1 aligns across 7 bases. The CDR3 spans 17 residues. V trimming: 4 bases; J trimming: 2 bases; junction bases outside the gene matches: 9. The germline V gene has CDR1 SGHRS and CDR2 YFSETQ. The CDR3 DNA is TGCGCCAGCAGCCTGACTTGGACAGGAGCCTATAATTCACCCCTCCACTTT. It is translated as CASSLTWTGAYNSPLHF.

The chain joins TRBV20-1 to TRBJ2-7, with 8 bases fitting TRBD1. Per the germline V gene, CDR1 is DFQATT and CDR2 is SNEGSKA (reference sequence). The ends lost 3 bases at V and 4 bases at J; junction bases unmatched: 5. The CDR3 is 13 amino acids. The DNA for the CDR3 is TGCAGTGCTAGTCAGGGGGCAAGTTACGAGCAGTACTTC. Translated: CSASQGASYEQYF.

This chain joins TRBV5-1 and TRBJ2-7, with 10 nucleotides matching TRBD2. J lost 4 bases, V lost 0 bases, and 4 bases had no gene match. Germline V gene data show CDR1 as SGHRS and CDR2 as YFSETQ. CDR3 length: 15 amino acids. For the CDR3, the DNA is TGCGCCAGCAGCTTGGGGGCTAGCGGGAGTTACGAGCAGTACTTC. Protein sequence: CASSLGASGSYEQYF.

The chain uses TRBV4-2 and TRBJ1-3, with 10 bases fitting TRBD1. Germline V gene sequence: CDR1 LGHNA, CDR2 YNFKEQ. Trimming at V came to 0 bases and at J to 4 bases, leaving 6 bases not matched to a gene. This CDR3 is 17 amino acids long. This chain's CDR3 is CASSQDRGQGNGNTIYF. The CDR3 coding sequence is TGTGCCAGCAGCCAAGATCGGGGACAGGGGAACGGAAACACCATATATTTT.

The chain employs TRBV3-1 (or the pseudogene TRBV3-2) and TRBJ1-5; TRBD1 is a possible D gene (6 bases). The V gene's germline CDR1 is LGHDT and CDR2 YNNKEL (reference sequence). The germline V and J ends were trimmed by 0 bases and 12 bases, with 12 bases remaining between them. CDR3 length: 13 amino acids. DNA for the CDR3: TGTGCCAGCAGCCAAGACGGACAGCAGGTCCAGCATTTT. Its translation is CASSQDGQQVQHF.

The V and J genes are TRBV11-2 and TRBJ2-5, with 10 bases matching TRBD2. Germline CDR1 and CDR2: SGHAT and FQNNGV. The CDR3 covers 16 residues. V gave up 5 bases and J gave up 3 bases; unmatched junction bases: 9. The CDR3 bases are TGTGCCAGCAGCCGACTAGCGGGTCGCGTTAAAGAGACCCAGTACTTC. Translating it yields CASSRLAGRVKETQYF.

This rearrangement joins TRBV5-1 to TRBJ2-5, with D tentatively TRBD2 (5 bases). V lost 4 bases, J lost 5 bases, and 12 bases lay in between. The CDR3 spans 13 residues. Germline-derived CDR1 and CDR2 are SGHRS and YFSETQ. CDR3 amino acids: CASSGGFGETQYF. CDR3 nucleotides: TGCGCCAGCAGCGGCGGGTTCGGCGAGACCCAGTACTTC.

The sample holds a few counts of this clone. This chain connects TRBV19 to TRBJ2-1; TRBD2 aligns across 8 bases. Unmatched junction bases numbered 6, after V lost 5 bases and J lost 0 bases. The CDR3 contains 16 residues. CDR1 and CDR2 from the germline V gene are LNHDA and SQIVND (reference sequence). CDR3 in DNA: TGTGCCAGTAGTGGAATCGGGGGGGTCTCCTACAATGAGCAGTTCTTC. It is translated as CASSGIGGVSYNEQFF.